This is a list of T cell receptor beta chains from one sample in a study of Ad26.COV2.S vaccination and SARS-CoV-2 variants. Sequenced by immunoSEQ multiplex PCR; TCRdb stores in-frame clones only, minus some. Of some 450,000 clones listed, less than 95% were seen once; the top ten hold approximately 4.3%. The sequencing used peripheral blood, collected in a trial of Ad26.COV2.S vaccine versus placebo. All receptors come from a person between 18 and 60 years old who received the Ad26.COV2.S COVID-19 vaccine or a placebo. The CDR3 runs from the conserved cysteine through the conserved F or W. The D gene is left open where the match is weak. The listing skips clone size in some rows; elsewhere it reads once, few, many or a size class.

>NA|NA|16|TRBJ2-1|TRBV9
CASSAGSPPIYNEQFF
TGTGCCAGCAGCGCCGGGAGTCCCCCCATCTACAATGAGCAGTTCTTC
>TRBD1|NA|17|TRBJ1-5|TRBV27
CASSLRPGTGTNQPQHF
TGTGCCAGCAGTCTCCGTCCCGGGACAGGGACCAATCAGCCCCAGCATTTT
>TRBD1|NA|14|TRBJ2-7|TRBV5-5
CASSRTGGGYEQYF
TGTGCCAGCAGCCGAACAGGGGGCGGGTACGAGCAGTACTTC
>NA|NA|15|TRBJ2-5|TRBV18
CASSPTGADQETQYF
TGTGCCAGCTCACCAACGGGGGCTGACCAAGAGACCCAGTACTTC
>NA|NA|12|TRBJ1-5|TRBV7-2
CASNRANQPQHF
TGTGCCAGTAACAGGGCCAATCAGCCCCAGCATTTT
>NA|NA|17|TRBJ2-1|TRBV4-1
CASSQGAGPSSYNEQFF
TGCGCCAGCAGCCAAGGGGCCGGACCAAGCTCCTACAATGAGCAGTTCTTC
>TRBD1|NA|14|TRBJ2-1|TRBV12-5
CASGKGQGMDEQFF
TGTGCTAGTGGTAAGGGACAGGGTATGGATGAGCAGTTCTTC
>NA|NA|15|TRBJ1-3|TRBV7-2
CASSLVGEAGNTIYF
TGTGCCAGCAGCTTAGTAGGGGAGGCCGGAAACACCATATATTTT
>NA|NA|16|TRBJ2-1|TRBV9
CASSVALSGSYNEQFF
TGTGCCAGCAGCGTAGCTCTGAGCGGCTCCTACAATGAGCAGTTCTTC
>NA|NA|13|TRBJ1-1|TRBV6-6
CASSYGYRTEAFF
TGTGCCAGCAGTTACGGGTACCGCACTGAAGCTTTCTTT
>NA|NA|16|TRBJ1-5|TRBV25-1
CASSEFSRDPNQPQHF
TGTGCCAGCAGTGAATTTAGCAGGGACCCCAATCAGCCCCAGCATTTT
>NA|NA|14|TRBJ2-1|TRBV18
CASSPTGAYNEQFF
TGTGCCAGCTCACCGACAGGAGCCTACAATGAGCAGTTCTTC
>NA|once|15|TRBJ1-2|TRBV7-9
CASSSESRLSYGYTF
TGTGCCAGCAGCTCAGAGAGTCGTCTGAGCTATGGCTACACCTTC
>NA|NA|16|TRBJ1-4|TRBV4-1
CASSRKEIATNEKLFF
TGCGCCAGCAGCCGAAAGGAGATTGCAACTAATGAAAAACTGTTTTTT
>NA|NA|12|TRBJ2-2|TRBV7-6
CASSRRTGELFF
TGTGCCAGCAGCCGTCGCACCGGGGAGCTGTTTTTT
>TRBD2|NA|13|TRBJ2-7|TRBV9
CASSVTSGGEQYF
TGTGCCAGCAGCGTAACTAGCGGGGGCGAGCAGTACTTC
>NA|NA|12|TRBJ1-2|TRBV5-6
CASSFQGTGYTF
TGTGCCAGCAGCTTTCAAGGAACTGGCTACACCTTC
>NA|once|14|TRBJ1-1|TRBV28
CASRPTEMNTEAFF
TGTGCCAGCAGGCCAACTGAAATGAACACTGAAGCTTTCTTT
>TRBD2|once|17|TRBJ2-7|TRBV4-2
CASSQGLAGGLNYEQYF
TGTGCCAGCAGCCAGGGACTAGCGGGAGGCCTAAATTACGAGCAGTACTTC
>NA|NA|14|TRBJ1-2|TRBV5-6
CASSLARQNYGYTF
TGTGCCAGCAGCTTGGCCAGACAAAACTATGGCTACACCTTC
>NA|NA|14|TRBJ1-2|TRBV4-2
CASSQTSANYGYTF
TGTGCCAGCAGCCAAACCTCAGCTAACTATGGCTACACCTTC
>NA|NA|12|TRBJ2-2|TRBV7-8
CASTLAAGELFF
TGTGCCAGCACCCTCGCCGCCGGGGAGCTGTTTTTT
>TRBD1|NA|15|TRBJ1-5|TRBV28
CASSPGQGTGQPQHF
TGTGCCAGCAGTCCGGGACAGGGGACGGGTCAGCCCCAGCATTTT
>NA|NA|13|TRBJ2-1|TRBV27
CASSRTSYNEQFF
TGTGCCAGCAGCAGGACGTCCTACAATGAGCAGTTCTTC
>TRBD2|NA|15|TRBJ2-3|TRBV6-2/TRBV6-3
CASSSSGRSTDTQYF
TGTGCCAGCAGTTCGAGCGGGAGATCCACAGATACGCAGTATTTT
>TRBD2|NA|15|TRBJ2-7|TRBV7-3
CASSRTGLAGDEQYF
TGTGCCAGCAGCCGAACGGGGCTAGCGGGAGACGAGCAGTACTTC
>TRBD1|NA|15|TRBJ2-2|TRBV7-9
CASSPGTGVAGELFF
TGTGCCAGCAGCCCAGGGACAGGGGTGGCCGGGGAGCTGTTTTTT
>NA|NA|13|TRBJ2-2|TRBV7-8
CASSLRVTGELFF
TGTGCCAGCAGCTTAAGGGTCACCGGGGAGCTGTTTTTT
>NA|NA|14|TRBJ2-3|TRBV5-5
CASSPGVSSDTQYF
TGTGCCAGCAGCCCAGGGGTTTCAAGCGATACGCAGTATTTT
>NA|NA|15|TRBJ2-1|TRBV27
CASSVRDRSYNEQFF
TGTGCCAGCAGTGTCAGAGACAGGTCCTACAATGAGCAGTTCTTC
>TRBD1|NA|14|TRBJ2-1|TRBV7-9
CASSIGTGNNEQFF
TGTGCCAGCAGCATCGGGACAGGGAACAATGAGCAGTTCTTC
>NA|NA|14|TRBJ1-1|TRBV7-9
CASSLNRVNTEAFF
TGTGCCAGCAGCCTAAACAGGGTGAACACTGAAGCTTTCTTT
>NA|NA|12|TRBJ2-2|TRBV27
CASSLGSGELFF
TGTGCCAGCAGTTTAGGATCTGGGGAGCTGTTTTTT
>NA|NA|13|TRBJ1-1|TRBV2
CASSVGENTEAFF
TGTGCCAGCAGTGTGGGGGAGAACACTGAAGCTTTCTTT
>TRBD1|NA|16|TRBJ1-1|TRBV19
CASSARTGDRITEAFF
TGTGCCAGTAGTGCCCGGACAGGGGATAGAATCACTGAAGCTTTCTTT
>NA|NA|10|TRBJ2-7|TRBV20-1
CSAREFEQYF
TGCAGTGCTAGGGAATTCGAGCAGTACTTC
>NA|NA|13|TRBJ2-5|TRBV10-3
CAISESREETQYF
TGTGCCATCAGTGAGTCAAGGGAAGAGACCCAGTACTTC
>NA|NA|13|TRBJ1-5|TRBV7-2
CASSRRPDQPQHF
TGTGCCAGCAGCCGTCGGCCCGATCAGCCCCAGCATTTT
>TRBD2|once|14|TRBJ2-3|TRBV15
CATELAGGTDTQYF
TGTGCCACGGAACTAGCGGGAGGCACAGATACGCAGTATTTT
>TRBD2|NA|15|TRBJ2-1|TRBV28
CASSSTGGDYNEQFF
TGTGCCAGCAGTTCGACGGGGGGAGACTACAATGAGCAGTTCTTC
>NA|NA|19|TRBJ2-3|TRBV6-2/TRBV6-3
CASSYNIRWAGEAPDTQYF
TGTGCCAGCAGTTATAATATACGGTGGGCAGGCGAAGCCCCAGATACGCAGTATTTT
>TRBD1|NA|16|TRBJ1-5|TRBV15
CATSRETGGVRQPQHF
TGTGCCACCAGCAGGGAAACAGGGGGCGTCCGTCAGCCCCAGCATTTT
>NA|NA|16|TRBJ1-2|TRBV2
CASSDSGWELGRGYTF
TGTGCCAGCAGTGATTCAGGGTGGGAACTAGGTAGGGGCTACACCTTC
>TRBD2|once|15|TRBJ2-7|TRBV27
CASSTSGTRPYEQYF
TGTGCCAGCAGTACCTCCGGGACTAGACCCTACGAGCAGTACTTC
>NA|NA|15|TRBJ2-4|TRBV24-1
CATSDGGRGGDIQYF
TGTGCCACCAGTGATGGGGGCAGGGGAGGAGACATTCAGTACTTC
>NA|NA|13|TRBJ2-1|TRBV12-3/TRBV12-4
CASSLVPNNEQFF
TGTGCCAGCAGTTTGGTCCCCAACAATGAGCAGTTCTTC
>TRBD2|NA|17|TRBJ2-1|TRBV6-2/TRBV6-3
CASSGWGGESSYNEQFF
TGTGCCAGCAGCGGGTGGGGGGGTGAGAGCTCCTACAATGAGCAGTTCTTC
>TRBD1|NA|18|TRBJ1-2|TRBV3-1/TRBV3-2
CASSPEDRGRRSSYGYTF
TGTGCCAGCAGCCCAGAAGACAGGGGGCGCAGGTCGTCCTATGGCTACACCTTC
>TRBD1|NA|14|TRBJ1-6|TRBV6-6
CASSTGTANSPLHF
TGTGCCAGCAGCACCGGGACAGCTAATTCACCCCTCCACTTT
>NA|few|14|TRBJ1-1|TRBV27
CASSPQQWNTEAFF
TGTGCCAGCAGTCCACAACAGTGGAACACTGAAGCTTTCTTT
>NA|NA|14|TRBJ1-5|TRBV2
CASSEGWVGGPQHF
TGTGCCAGCAGTGAAGGCTGGGTTGGGGGGCCCCAGCATTTT
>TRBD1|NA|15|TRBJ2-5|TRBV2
CASSEPTGWGETQYF
TGTGCCAGCAGTGAACCGACAGGGTGGGGGGAGACCCAGTACTTC
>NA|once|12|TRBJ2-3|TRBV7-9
CASSLYLDTQYF
TGTGCCAGCAGCTTGTATTTGGATACGCAGTATTTT
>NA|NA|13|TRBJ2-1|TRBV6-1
CASSEIGIDEQFF
TGTGCCAGCAGTGAGATAGGGATCGATGAGCAGTTCTTC
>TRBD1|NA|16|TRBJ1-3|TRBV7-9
CASIHSGTASGNTIYF
TGTGCCAGCATCCACTCGGGGACAGCCTCTGGAAACACCATATATTTT
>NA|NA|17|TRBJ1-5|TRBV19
CASSHGTGFYSNQPQHF
TGTGCCAGTAGTCATGGGACCGGCTTTTATAGCAATCAGCCCCAGCATTTT
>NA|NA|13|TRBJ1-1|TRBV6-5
CASRRGGGTEAFF
TGTGCCAGCAGGAGGGGTGGCGGCACTGAAGCTTTCTTT
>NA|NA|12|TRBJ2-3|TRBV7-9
CASSLREQTQYF
TGTGCCAGCAGCTTACGGGAACAGACGCAGTATTTT
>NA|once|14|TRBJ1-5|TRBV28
CASSLSGRYQPQHF
TGTGCCAGCAGTTTATCGGGCAGGTATCAGCCCCAGCATTTT
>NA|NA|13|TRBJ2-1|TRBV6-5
CASSPGVYNEQFF
TGTGCCAGCAGTCCGGGAGTATACAATGAGCAGTTCTTC